The rows below give T cell receptor beta chains drawn from one sample of a study of T cell repertoires in cytomegalovirus infection. No antigens are known for them. TCRdb reanalysed the reads using MiXCR and keeps one entry per CDR3 protein. The data hold 700,000 to 850,000 distinct CDR3 sequences, with around a third observed a single time. Sequenced material: cultured CD8+ T cells from PBMCs, taken from culture after CMV antigen stimulation. The receptors shown here come from a human donor in good health (CMV status not recorded). Some clones in this sample may be carry-over from other donors' samples. The CDR3 runs from the conserved cysteine through the conserved F or W.

cdr3_aa: CASSSSPGTGNNEQFF
v_call: TRBV7-6
j_call: TRBJ2-1

cdr3_aa: CSAGLAGGLDLIETQYF
v_call: TRBV20-1
j_call: TRBJ2-5

cdr3_aa: CATSRDRAVNTEAFF
v_call: TRBV15
j_call: TRBJ1-1

cdr3_aa: CASSQDLWPTEDYNEQFF
v_call: TRBV4-3
j_call: TRBJ2-1

cdr3_aa: CATSRVPTAGQPQHF
v_call: TRBV15
j_call: TRBJ1-5

cdr3_aa: CASSRTAYNEQFF
v_call: TRBV7-8
j_call: TRBJ2-1

cdr3_aa: CASSEWRRGTEKLFF
v_call: TRBV27
j_call: TRBJ1-4

cdr3_aa: CASSLETSGGETQYF
v_call: TRBV7-8
j_call: TRBJ2-5

cdr3_aa: CASSFIKGYTSTDTQYF
v_call: TRBV12-3/TRBV12-4
j_call: TRBJ2-3

cdr3_aa: CASTDPGGFPDTQYF
v_call: TRBV7-8
j_call: TRBJ2-3

cdr3_aa: CASSYPTGAYNEQFF
v_call: TRBV6-6
j_call: TRBJ2-1

cdr3_aa: CASSQGQLGNQPQYF
v_call: TRBV7-2
j_call: -

cdr3_aa: CASSNPGQGSNEQFF
v_call: TRBV7-9
j_call: TRBJ2-1

cdr3_aa: CASSQEAHDEQFF
v_call: TRBV4-1
j_call: TRBJ2-1

cdr3_aa: CASSSRSPADTQYF
v_call: TRBV7-6
j_call: TRBJ2-3

cdr3_aa: CASSFGTAGEGALGYTF
v_call: TRBV5-4
j_call: TRBJ1-2

cdr3_aa: CASSLGGGQKTQYF
v_call: TRBV12-3/TRBV12-4
j_call: TRBJ2-5

cdr3_aa: CASSLSIAEQETQYF
v_call: TRBV7-7
j_call: TRBJ2-5

cdr3_aa: CAGSKGGVAEAFF
v_call: TRBV6-5
j_call: TRBJ1-1

cdr3_aa: CASTGKVSGTEAFF
v_call: TRBV12-5
j_call: TRBJ1-1

cdr3_aa: CASSLYRTGATYEQYF
v_call: TRBV27
j_call: TRBJ2-7

cdr3_aa: CASAGGTFRNEQFF
v_call: TRBV6-1
j_call: TRBJ2-1

cdr3_aa: CASSLLPRSYEQYF
v_call: TRBV27
j_call: TRBJ2-7

cdr3_aa: CASSEYWNTEAFF
v_call: TRBV6-1
j_call: TRBJ1-1

cdr3_aa: CSVRNLRDKETQYF
v_call: TRBV29-1
j_call: TRBJ2-5

cdr3_aa: CASSSTGRSYEQYF
v_call: TRBV11-1
j_call: TRBJ2-7

cdr3_aa: CSVGELGDTEAFF
v_call: TRBV29-1
j_call: TRBJ1-1

cdr3_aa: CASSVGQGADGYTF
v_call: TRBV6-6
j_call: TRBJ1-2

cdr3_aa: CASSEYFLTGPSEYNEQFF
v_call: TRBV25-1
j_call: TRBJ2-1

cdr3_aa: CASSLGANYEQYF
v_call: TRBV7-6
j_call: TRBJ2-7

cdr3_aa: CSAREHGVQPQHF
v_call: TRBV20-1
j_call: TRBJ1-5

cdr3_aa: CASSPNPSGGIYEQYF
v_call: TRBV18
j_call: TRBJ2-7

cdr3_aa: CASSLERGGSEAFF
v_call: TRBV7-8
j_call: TRBJ1-1

cdr3_aa: CSARDLAPLSNTDTQYF
v_call: TRBV20-1
j_call: TRBJ2-3

cdr3_aa: CASSSNRDTFSYEQYF
v_call: TRBV7-6
j_call: TRBJ2-7

cdr3_aa: CASSASFLGSTDTQYF
v_call: TRBV9
j_call: TRBJ2-3

cdr3_aa: CASSLERAITNTEAFF
v_call: TRBV5-1
j_call: TRBJ1-1

cdr3_aa: CASSLLAGQNQPQHF
v_call: TRBV27
j_call: TRBJ1-5

cdr3_aa: CASSSRGTGGAETQYF
v_call: TRBV7-4
j_call: TRBJ2-5

cdr3_aa: CASSFDLGPFSEAFF
v_call: TRBV7-8
j_call: TRBJ1-1

cdr3_aa: CASSPLGEMQFF
v_call: TRBV4-1
j_call: TRBJ2-1

cdr3_aa: CASRPRTVLNAIYF
v_call: TRBV19
j_call: TRBJ1-3

cdr3_aa: CASSAPQGRNTEAFF
v_call: TRBV7-9
j_call: TRBJ1-1

cdr3_aa: CASSSNNQPQHF
v_call: TRBV7-9
j_call: TRBJ1-5

cdr3_aa: CASSMGTAATNEKLFF
v_call: TRBV28
j_call: TRBJ1-4

cdr3_aa: CASSQDSGGAEDTQYF
v_call: TRBV4-1
j_call: TRBJ2-3

cdr3_aa: CASSQDSPTSASLDTQYF
v_call: TRBV3-1
j_call: TRBJ2-3

cdr3_aa: CASSGTNSAGNHQETQYF
v_call: TRBV5-4
j_call: TRBJ2-5

cdr3_aa: CATSPSVDTANTGELFF
v_call: TRBV24-1
j_call: TRBJ2-2